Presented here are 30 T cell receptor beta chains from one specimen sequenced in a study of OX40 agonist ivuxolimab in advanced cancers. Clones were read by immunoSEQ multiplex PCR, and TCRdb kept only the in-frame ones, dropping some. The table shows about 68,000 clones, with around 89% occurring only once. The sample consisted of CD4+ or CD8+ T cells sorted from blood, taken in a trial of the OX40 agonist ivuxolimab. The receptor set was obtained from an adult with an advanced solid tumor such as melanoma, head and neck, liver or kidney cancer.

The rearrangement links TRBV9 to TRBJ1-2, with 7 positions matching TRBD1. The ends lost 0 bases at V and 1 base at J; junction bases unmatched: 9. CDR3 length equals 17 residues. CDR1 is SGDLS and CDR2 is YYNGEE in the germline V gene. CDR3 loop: CASSVGLGTELNYGYTF. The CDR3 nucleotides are TGTGCCAGCAGCGTAGGATTAGGGACAGAACTTAACTATGGCTACACCTTC.

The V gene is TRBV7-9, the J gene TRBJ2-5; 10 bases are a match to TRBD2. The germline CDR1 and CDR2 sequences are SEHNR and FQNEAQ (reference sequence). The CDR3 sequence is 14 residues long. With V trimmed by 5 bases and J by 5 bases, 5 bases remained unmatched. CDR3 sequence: CASSSGRALETQYF. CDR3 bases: TGTGCCAGCAGCAGCGGGAGGGCCTTGGAGACCCAGTACTTC. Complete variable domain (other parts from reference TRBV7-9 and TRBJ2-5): DTGVSQNPRHKITKRGQNVTFRCDPISEHNRLYWYRQTLGQGPEFLTYFQNEAQLEKSRLLSDRFSAERPKGSFSTLEIQRTEQGDSAMYLCASSSGRALETQYFGPGTRLLVL.

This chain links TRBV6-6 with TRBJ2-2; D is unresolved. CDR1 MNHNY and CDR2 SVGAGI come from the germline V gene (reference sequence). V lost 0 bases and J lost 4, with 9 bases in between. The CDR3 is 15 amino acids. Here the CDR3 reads CASSYSGSGTGELFF. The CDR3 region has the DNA TGTGCCAGCAGTTACTCAGGGTCCGGCACCGGGGAGCTGTTTTTT.

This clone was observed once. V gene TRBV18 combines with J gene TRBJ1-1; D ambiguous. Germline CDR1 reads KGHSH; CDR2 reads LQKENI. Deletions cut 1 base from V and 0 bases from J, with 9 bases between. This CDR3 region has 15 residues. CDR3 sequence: CASSPQGEMNTEAFF. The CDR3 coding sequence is TGTGCCAGCTCACCACAGGGAGAGATGAACACTGAAGCTTTCTTT.

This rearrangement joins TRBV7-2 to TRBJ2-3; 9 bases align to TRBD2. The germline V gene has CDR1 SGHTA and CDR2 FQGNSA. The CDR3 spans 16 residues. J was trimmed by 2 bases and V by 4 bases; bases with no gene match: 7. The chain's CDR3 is CASSSAGTSHTDTQYF. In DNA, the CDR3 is TGTGCCAGCAGCTCCGCCGGGACTAGCCACACAGATACGCAGTATTTT.

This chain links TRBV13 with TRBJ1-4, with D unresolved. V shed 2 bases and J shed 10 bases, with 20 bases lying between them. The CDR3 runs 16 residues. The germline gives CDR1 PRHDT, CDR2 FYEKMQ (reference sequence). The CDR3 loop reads CASSLISDHARGKLFF. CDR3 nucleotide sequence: TGTGCCAGCAGCTTAATCTCGGACCATGCCCGTGGAAAACTGTTTTTT.

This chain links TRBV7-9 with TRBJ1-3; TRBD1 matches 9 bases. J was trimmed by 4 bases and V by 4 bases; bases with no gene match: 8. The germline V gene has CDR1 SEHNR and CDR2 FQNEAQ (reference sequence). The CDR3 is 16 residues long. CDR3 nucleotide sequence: TGTGCCAGCAGCTACGGGACAGGGAACACGGGAAACACCATATATTTT. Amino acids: CASSYGTGNTGNTIYF.

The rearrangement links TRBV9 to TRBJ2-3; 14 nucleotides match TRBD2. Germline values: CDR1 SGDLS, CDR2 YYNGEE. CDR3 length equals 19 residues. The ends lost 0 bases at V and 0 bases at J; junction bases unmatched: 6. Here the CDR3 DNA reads TGTGCCAGCAGCGTAGCAGCGGGACTAGCGGGAGTAAGCACAGATACGCAGTATTTT. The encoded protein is CASSVAAGLAGVSTDTQYF.

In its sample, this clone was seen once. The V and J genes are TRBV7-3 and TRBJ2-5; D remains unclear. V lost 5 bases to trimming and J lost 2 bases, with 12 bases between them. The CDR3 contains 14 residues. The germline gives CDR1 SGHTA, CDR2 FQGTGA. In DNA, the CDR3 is TGTGCCAGCAGCCCGGGTGGGAATCAAGAGACCCAGTACTTC. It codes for CASSPGGNQETQYF.

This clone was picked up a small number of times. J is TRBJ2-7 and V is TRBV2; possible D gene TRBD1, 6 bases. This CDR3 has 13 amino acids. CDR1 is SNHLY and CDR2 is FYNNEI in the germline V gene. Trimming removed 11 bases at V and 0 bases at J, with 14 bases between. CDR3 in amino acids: CASQGGLSYEQYF. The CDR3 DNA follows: TGTGCCTCCCAAGGGGGTCTCTCCTACGAGCAGTACTTC.

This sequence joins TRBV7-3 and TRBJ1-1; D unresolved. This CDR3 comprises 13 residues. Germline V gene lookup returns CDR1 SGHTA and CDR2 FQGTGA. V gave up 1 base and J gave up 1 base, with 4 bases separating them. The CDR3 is CASSLIQNTEAFF. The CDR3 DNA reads TGTGCCAGCAGCTTAATACAGAACACTGAAGCTTTCTTT.

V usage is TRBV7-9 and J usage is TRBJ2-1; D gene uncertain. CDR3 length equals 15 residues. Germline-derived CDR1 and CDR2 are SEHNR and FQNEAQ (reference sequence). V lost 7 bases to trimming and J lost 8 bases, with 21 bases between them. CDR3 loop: CASTWASGDLDEQFF. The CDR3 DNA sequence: TGTGCCAGCACTTGGGCTTCGGGTGATCTGGATGAGCAGTTCTTC.

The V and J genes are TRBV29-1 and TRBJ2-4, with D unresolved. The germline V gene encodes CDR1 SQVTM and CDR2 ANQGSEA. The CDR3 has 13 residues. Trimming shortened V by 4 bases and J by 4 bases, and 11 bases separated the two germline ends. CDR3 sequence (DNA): TGCAGCGTTGGGACCGCGTCTAAAAACATTCAGTACTTC. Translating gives CSVGTASKNIQYF. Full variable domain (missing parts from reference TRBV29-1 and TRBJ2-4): SAVISQKPSRDICQRGTSLTIQCQVDSQVTMMFWYRQQPGQSLTLIATANQGSEATYESGFVIDKFPISRPNLTFSTLTVSNMSPEDSSIYLCSVGTASKNIQYFGAGTRLSVL.

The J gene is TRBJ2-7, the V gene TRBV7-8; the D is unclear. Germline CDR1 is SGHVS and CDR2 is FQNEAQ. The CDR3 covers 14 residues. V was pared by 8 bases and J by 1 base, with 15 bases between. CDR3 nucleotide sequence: TGTGCCAGCGGACCCGCAGTTTTTTCCTACGAGCAGTACTTC. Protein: CASGPAVFSYEQYF.

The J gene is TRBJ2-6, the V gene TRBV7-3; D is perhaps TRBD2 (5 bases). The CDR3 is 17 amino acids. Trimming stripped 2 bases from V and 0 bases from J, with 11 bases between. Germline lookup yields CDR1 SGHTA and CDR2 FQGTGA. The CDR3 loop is CASSLGPGFSGANVLTF. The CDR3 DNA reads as TGTGCCAGCAGCTTAGGGCCGGGATTCTCTGGGGCCAACGTCCTGACTTTC. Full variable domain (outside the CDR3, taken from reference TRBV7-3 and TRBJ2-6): GAGVSQTPSNKVTEKGKYVELRCDPISGHTALYWYRQSLGQGPEFLIYFQGTGAADDSGLPNDRFFAVRPEGSVSTLKIQRTERGDSAVYLCASSLGPGFSGANVLTFGAGSRLTVL.

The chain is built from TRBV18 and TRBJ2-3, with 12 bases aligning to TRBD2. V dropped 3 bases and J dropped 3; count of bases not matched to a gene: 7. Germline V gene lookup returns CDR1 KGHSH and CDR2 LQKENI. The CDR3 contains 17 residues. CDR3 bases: TGTGCCAGCTCACCGCTCAAACTAGCGGGAGGTACAGATACGCAGTATTTT. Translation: CASSPLKLAGGTDTQYF.

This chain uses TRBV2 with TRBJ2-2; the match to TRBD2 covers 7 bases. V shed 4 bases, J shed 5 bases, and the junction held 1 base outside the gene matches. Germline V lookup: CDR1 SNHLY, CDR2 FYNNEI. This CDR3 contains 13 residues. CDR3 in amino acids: CASSVSGTGELFF. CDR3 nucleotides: TGTGCCAGCAGTGTTAGCGGGACCGGGGAGCTGTTTTTT.

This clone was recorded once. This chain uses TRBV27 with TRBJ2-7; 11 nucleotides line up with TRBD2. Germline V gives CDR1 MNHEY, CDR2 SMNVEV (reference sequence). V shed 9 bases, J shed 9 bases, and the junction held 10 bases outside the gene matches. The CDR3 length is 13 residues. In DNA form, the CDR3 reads TGTGCCAGTCGGGAACTAGCGGGAGTTCGGCAGTACTTC. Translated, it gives CASRELAGVRQYF.

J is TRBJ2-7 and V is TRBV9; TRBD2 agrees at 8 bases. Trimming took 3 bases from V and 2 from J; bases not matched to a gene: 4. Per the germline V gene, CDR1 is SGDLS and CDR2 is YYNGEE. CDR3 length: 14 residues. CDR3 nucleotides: TGTGCCAGCAGCGCTACTAGCGGCCCCTACGAGCAGTACTTC. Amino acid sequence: CASSATSGPYEQYF.

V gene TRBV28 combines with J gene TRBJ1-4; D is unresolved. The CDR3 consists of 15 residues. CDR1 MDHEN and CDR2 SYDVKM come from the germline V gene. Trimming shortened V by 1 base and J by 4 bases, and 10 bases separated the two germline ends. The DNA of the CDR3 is TGTGCCAGCAGTTTATACGGCAGGCTTAATGAAAAACTGTTTTTT. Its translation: CASSLYGRLNEKLFF.

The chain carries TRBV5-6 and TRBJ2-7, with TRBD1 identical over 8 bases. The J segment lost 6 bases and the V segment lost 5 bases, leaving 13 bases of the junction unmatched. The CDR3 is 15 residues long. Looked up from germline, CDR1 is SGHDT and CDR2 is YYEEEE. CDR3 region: CASSKLDRGSGEQYF. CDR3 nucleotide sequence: TGTGCCAGCAGTAAATTAGACAGGGGATCGGGCGAGCAGTACTTC.

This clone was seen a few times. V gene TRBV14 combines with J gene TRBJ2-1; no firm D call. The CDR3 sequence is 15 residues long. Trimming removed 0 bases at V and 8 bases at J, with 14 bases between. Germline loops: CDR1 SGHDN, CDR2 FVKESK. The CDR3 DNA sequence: TGTGCCAGCAGCCAAGATCGGGCCCGTCGGGATGAGCAGTTCTTC. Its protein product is CASSQDRARRDEQFF.

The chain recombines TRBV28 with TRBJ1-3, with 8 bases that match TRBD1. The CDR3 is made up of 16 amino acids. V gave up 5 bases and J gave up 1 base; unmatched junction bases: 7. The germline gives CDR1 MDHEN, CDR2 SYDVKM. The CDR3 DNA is TGTGCCAGCAGTCCTGTGGACAGGGTGTCTGGAAACACCATATATTTT. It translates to CASSPVDRVSGNTIYF. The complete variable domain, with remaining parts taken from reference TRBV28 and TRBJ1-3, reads DVKVTQSSRYLVKRTGEKVFLECVQDMDHENMFWYRQDPGLGLRLIYFSYDVKMKEKGDIPEGYSVSREKKERFSLILESASTNQTSMYLCASSPVDRVSGNTIYFGEGSWLTVV.

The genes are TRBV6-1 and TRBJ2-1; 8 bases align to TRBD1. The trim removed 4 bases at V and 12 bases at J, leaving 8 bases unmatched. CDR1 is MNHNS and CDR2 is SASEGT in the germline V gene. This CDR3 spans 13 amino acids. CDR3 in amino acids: CASSGQGMVGQFF. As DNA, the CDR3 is TGTGCCAGCAGTGGACAGGGGATGGTCGGGCAGTTCTTC.

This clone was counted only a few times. The CDR3 region is CAWSADRGVATQYF. The DNA of the CDR3 is TGTGCCTGGAGCGCTGACAGGGGCGTTGCGACCCAGTACTTC. This chain joins TRBV30 and TRBJ2-5; 8 positions agree with TRBD1. The CDR3 has 14 amino acids. CDR1 GTSNPN and CDR2 SVGIG come from the germline V gene (reference sequence). Trimming cost V 3 bases and J 7 bases; bases outside gene matches: 10.

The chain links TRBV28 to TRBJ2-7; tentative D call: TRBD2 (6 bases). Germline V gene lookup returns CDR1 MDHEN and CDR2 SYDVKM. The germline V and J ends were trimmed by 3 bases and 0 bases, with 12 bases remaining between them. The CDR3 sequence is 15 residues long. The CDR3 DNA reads TGTGCCAGCAGTTTTCGGGGACTGGGCTCCTACGAGCAGTACTTC. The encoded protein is CASSFRGLGSYEQYF.

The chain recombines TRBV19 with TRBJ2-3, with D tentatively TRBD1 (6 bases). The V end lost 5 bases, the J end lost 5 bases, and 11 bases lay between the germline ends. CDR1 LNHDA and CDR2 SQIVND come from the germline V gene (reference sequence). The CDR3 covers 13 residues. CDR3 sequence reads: CASSAQGRDTQYF. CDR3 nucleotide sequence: TGTGCCAGTAGTGCTCAGGGGAGAGATACGCAGTATTTT.

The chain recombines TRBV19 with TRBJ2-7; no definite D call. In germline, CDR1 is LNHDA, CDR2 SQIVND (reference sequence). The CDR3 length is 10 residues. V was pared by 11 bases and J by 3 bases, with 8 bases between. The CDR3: CAADFYEQYF. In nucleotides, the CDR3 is TGTGCCGCCGACTTCTACGAGCAGTACTTC.

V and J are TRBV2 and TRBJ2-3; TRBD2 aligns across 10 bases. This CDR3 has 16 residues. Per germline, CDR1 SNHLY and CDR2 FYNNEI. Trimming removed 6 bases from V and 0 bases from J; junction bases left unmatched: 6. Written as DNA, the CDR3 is TGTGCCAGCAGCCACGGACTAGCGGCTAGCACAGATACGCAGTATTTT. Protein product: CASSHGLAASTDTQYF. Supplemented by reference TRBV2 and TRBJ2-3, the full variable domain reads EPEVTQTPSHQVTQMGQEVILRCVPISNHLYFYWYRQILGQKVEFLVSFYNNEISEKSEIFDDQFSVERPDGSNFTLKIRSTKLEDSAMYFCASSHGLAASTDTQYFGPGTRLTVL.

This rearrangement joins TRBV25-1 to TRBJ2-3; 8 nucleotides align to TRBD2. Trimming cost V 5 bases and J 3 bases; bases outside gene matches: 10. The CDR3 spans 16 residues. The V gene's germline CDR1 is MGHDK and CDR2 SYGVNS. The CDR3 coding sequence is TGTGCCAGCAGTAAACTCGGGGGGGCCTTGACAGATACGCAGTATTTT. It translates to CASSKLGGALTDTQYF.